A single sample is the source of the 8 T cell receptor beta chains below, sequenced in a study of regulatory T cells in long-lasting Graves disease. As to time point: persistent/refractory GD, antithyroid drugs over 5 years with positive TRAb. The TCR library was made from RNA extracted from PBMCs. Libraries of TCR beta came from iRepertoire HTBI primers plus Arm-PCR of CDR3 regions. One entry per CDR3 protein, called by TCRdb with MiXCR from the multiplex PCR reads. Here the sample spans 650,000 to 700,000 distinct CDR3 sequences, around 30% being singletons. The specimen comprised peripheral blood mononuclear cells (PBMCs), sampled when the disease was refractory, from a patient treated with antithyroid drugs. These receptors came from a female donor with Graves disease.

This clonotype occurred a few times. The V gene is TRBV2, the J gene TRBJ1-5; perhaps TRBD1 as D (6 bases). Between the trimmed V and J ends, which lost 7 bases and 4 bases, there was a span of 14 bases. This CDR3 is 14 amino acids long. Germline lookup yields CDR1 SNHLY and CDR2 FYNNEI. The CDR3 region has the DNA TGTGCCAGCAACAAAGCCAGGGGAAATCAGCCCCAGCATTTT. Translated, it gives CASNKARGNQPQHF.

The table lists this clonotype with a few counts. V is TRBV11-2 and J is TRBJ2-2, with 10 positions matching TRBD2. The CDR3 runs to 16 residues. Germline V gene sequence: CDR1 SGHAT, CDR2 FQNNGV. J was trimmed by 6 bases and V by 1 base; bases with no gene match: 5. CDR3 region: CASSLVASGSAGELFF. The CDR3 region has the DNA TGTGCCAGCAGCTTAGTGGCTAGCGGGAGCGCCGGGGAGCTGTTTTTT.

At least ten counts were recorded for this clonotype. The chain links TRBV27 to TRBJ2-7; perhaps TRBD2 as D (6 bases). The ends were cut back, 8 bases at V and 5 bases at J, with 16 bases in the middle. The CDR3 sequence is 13 residues long. Germline loops: CDR1 MNHEY, CDR2 SMNVEV (reference sequence). This CDR3 is CASHRQGGDEQYF. The CDR3 bases are TGTGCCAGCCATAGGCAGGGAGGCGACGAGCAGTACTTC.

This clonotype came up a few times. This sequence joins TRBV6-1 and TRBJ2-7, with TRBD1 matching over 8 bases. Germline assignment: CDR1 MNHNS and CDR2 SASEGT. The CDR3 runs 14 residues. V was clipped by 10 bases and J by 0 bases; unmatched bases: 8. In nucleotides, the CDR3 is TGTGCCACCCCGGACAGGGAGAGCTCCTACGAGCAGTACTTC. This encodes CATPDRESSYEQYF.

The rearrangement joins TRBV19 to TRBJ2-4; perhaps TRBD2 as D (5 bases). From germline, CDR1 is LNHDA and CDR2 SQIVND (reference sequence). V was trimmed by 6 bases and J by 0 bases, leaving 12 bases between them. The CDR3 extends over 15 amino acids. In DNA form, the CDR3 reads TGTGCCAGTAGCCCCCTCGGGGTAGCCAAAAACATTCAGTACTTC. Translation gives CASSPLGVAKNIQYF. Full variable domain (remainder filled in from reference TRBV19 and TRBJ2-4): DGGITQSPKYLFRKEGQNVTLSCEQNLNHDAMYWYRQDPGQGLRLIYYSQIVNDFQKGDIAEGYSVSREKKESFPLTVTSAQKNPTAFYLCASSPLGVAKNIQYFGAGTRLSVL.

The chain is built from TRBV6-2 or TRBV6-3 and TRBJ2-7, with 8 bases matching TRBD2. Unmatched junction bases numbered 7, after V lost 11 bases and J lost 1 base. The germline gives CDR1 MNHEY, CDR2 SVGEGT. The CDR3 is made up of 13 amino acids. The CDR3 nucleotides read TGTGCCTCGTGTACTAGCGGATCCTACGAGCAGTACTTC. It codes for CASCTSGSYEQYF.

This clonotype occurred a few times. This chain links TRBV12-3 or TRBV12-4 with TRBJ1-3; TRBD1 aligns across 8 bases. This CDR3 is 12 amino acids long. J was trimmed by 6 bases and V by 8 bases; bases with no gene match: 3. The CDR3 nucleotides are TGTGCCAGCGGGACAGGCCAAAACACCATATATTTT. It specifies CASGTGQNTIYF.

The chain combines TRBV12-5 with TRBJ1-1, with D unresolved. CDR1 and CDR2 from the germline V gene are LGHNT and FRNRAP. The germline V and J ends were trimmed by 2 bases and 2 bases, with 6 bases remaining between them. The CDR3 extends over 13 amino acids. The CDR3 DNA reads as TGTGCTAGTGGTTTGAACTTAAACACTGAAGCTTTCTTT. Translating it yields CASGLNLNTEAFF.